A single T cell receptor (beta chain) is shown here with its context. This CDR3 is 17 amino acids long. In germline, CDR1 is SEHNR, CDR2 FQNEAQ (reference sequence). Trimming cost V 4 bases and J 6 bases; bases outside gene matches: 14. The sample is drawn from a study of blood T cell repertoires in COVID-19. Original handling: Amplification from reference gene primers served as the basis for estimated nucleated cell counts. The data were produced by immunoSEQ multiplex PCR, yet TCRdb's version contains in-frame clones alone and is incomplete. V and J calls and clone size are copied from that table; D and trimming were computed from the DNA. Among some 130,000 clones listed, 75% to 90% were seen once.

Sequencing input: peripheral blood. The J gene is TRBJ2-3, the V gene TRBV7-9, with 9 positions matching TRBD2. This receptor was identified in a middle-aged man with active COVID-19. The CDR3 DNA is TGTGCCAGCAGCTCCATTGCGGGGGGGTCCCTTACGGATACGCAGTATTTT. The encoded protein is CASSSIAGGSLTDTQYF.